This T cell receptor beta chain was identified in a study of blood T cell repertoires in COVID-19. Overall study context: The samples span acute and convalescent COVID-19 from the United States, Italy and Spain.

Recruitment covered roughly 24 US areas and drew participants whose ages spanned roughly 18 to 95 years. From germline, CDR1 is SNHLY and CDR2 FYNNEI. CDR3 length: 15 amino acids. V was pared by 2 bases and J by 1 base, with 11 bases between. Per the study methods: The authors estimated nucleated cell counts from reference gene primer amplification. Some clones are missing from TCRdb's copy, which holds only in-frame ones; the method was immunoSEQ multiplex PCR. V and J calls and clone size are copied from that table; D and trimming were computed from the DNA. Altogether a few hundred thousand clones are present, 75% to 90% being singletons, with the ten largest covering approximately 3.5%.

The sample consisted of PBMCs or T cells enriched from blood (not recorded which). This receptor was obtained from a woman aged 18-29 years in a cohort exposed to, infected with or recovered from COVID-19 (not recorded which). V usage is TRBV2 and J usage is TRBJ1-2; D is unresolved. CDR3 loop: CASSERSGFNYGYTF. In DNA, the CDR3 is TGTGCCAGCAGTGAACGATCGGGGTTTAACTATGGCTACACCTTC.